The 8 T cell receptor beta chains reported below all come from one sample, sequenced in a study of early T cells in non-severe SARS-CoV-2 infection. Each CDR3 protein is one row after TCRdb ran MiXCR on the 5' RACE reads. The top ten hold more than 3.5% of the sample, which has tens of thousands of distinct CDR3 sequences, around 13% seen once. The specimen was whole blood. Receptors originate from an adult who was a healthcare worker with PCR-confirmed SARS-CoV-2 infection or an uninfected control (not recorded which).

This clonotype has more than one count but fewer than ten. The rearrangement uses TRBV7-9 and TRBJ2-1; D gene uncertain. Trimming shortened V by 5 bases and J by 9 bases, and 8 bases separated the two germline ends. The CDR3 extends over 11 amino acids. CDR1 SEHNR and CDR2 FQNEAQ come from the germline V gene (reference sequence). In DNA form, the CDR3 reads TGTGCCAGCAGCCCCCGGCCTGAGCAGTTCTTC. It codes for CASSPRPEQFF.

This clonotype was seen repeatedly, ten times or more. V gene TRBV4-3 combines with J gene TRBJ2-7, with D possibly matching TRBD2 (5 bases). V was shortened by 0 bases and J by 4 bases, with 16 bases between the two germline ends. Looked up from germline, CDR1 is LGHNA and CDR2 is YSLEER. This CDR3 has 16 residues. CDR3 coding DNA: TGCGCCAGCAGCCAAGATCGTAGCCTAGCCGATTACGAGCAGTACTTC. Its translation is CASSQDRSLADYEQYF.

This clonotype was seen more than once but under ten times. The rearrangement uses TRBV30 and TRBJ2-7; no clear D gene. V lost 1 base and J lost 4, with 11 bases in between. The CDR3 is 13 amino acids. Germline assignment: CDR1 GTSNPN and CDR2 SVGIG (reference sequence). CDR3 sequence (DNA): TGTGCCTGGAGTGACGAACACCGATACGAGCAGTACTTC. Translated: CAWSDEHRYEQYF.

This chain joins TRBV7-9 and TRBJ1-6, with 7 bases lining up with TRBD1. Germline V gives CDR1 SEHNR, CDR2 FQNEAQ (reference sequence). J gave up 8 bases and V 5 bases, and 6 bases lay outside the gene matches. This CDR3 spans 14 amino acids. The CDR3 loop reads CASSPQTGHSPLHF. The CDR3 DNA follows: TGTGCCAGCAGCCCTCAGACAGGGCATTCACCCCTCCACTTT.

This clonotype was seen a few times. This rearrangement joins TRBV7-9 to TRBJ2-1, with TRBD1 as a possible D gene (6 bases). The CDR3 consists of 16 residues. Germline CDR1 SEHNR, CDR2 FQNEAQ (reference sequence). Deletions cut 5 bases from V and 0 bases from J, with 14 bases between. The CDR3 reads CASSARGPSSYNEQFF. In DNA form, the CDR3 reads TGTGCCAGCAGCGCCAGGGGCCCATCCTCCTACAATGAGCAGTTCTTC.

This clonotype has at least ten counts. J is TRBJ1-2 and V is TRBV10-2; D is uncertain. Germline assignment: CDR1 WSHSY and CDR2 SAAADI. This CDR3 region has 12 residues. The V gene lost 2 bases and the J gene lost 5 bases, with 6 bases spanning the gap. CDR3 DNA sequence: TGCGCCAGCAGTGAGGAAGGTTATGGCTACACCTTC. The encoded protein is CASSEEGYGYTF.

A few counts support this clonotype. The genes are TRBV20-1 and TRBJ2-7, with a tentative D call TRBD2 (6 bases). The CDR3 loop spans 15 amino acids. The ends were cut back, 0 bases at V and 3 bases at J, with 15 bases in the middle. Germline CDR1 DFQATT, CDR2 SNEGSKA (reference sequence). The CDR3 spells CSARDRDGGFYEQYF. The CDR3 DNA reads TGCAGTGCTAGAGATCGGGACGGGGGATTCTACGAGCAGTACTTC.

This clonotype was detected many times. V gene TRBV12-3 or TRBV12-4 combines with J gene TRBJ1-2; TRBD1 aligns across 12 bases. With 6 bases clipped from V and 3 bases from J, the junction kept 20 bases outside the gene matches. The CDR3 runs to 20 residues. The CDR3 is CASSRTNPGTGGAGDYGYTF. The CDR3 DNA is TGTGCCAGCAGCCGAACGAATCCCGGGACAGGGGGCGCAGGGGACTATGGCTACACCTTC.